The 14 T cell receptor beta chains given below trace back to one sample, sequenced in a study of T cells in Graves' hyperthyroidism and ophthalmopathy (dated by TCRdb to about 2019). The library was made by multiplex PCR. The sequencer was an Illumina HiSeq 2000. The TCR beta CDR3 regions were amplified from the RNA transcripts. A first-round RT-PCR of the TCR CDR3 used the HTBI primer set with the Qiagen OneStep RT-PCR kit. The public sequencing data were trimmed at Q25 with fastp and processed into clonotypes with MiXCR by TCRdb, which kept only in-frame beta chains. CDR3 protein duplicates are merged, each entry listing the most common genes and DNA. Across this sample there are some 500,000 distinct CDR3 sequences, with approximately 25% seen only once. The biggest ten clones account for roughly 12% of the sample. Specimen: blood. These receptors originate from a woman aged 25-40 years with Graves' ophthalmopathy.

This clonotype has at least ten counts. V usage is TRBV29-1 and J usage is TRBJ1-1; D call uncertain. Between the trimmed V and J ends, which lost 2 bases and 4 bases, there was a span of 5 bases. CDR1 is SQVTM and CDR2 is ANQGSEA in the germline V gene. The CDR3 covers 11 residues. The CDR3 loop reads CSVEQITEAFF. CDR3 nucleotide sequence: TGCAGCGTTGAACAAATCACTGAAGCTTTCTTT.

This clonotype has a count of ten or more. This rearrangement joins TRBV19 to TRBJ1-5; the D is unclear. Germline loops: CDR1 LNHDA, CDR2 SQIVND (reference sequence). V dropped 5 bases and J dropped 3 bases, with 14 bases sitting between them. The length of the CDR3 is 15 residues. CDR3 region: CASSSGRISNQPQHF. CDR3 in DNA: TGTGCCAGTAGTTCGGGTAGGATCTCCAATCAGCCCCAGCATTTT.

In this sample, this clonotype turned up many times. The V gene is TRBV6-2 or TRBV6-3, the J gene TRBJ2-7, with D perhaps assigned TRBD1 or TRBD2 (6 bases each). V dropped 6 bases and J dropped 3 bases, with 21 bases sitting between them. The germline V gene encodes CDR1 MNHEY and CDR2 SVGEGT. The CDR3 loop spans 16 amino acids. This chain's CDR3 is CASRETLRDKYYEQYF. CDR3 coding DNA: TGTGCCAGCAGGGAAACCCTGCGGGACAAATACTACGAGCAGTACTTC.

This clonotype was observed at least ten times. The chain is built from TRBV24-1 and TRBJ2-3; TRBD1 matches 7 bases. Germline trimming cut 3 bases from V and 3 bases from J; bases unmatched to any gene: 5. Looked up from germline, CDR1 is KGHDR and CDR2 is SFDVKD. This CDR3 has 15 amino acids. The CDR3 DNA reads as TGTGCCACCAGTGATACCTCGACAGGGACAGATACGCAGTATTTT. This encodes CATSDTSTGTDTQYF.

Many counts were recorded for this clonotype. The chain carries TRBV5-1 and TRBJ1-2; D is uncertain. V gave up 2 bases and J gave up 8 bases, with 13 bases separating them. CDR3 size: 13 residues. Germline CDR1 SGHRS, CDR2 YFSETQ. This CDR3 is CASSFLGSDGYTF. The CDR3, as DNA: TGCGCCAGCAGCTTTTTGGGCTCGGACGGCTACACCTTC.

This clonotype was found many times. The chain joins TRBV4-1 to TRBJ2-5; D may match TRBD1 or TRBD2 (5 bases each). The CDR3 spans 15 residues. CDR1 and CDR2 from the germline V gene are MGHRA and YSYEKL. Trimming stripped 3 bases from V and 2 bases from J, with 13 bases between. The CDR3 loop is CASSHAGTAQETQYF. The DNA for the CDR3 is TGCGCCAGCAGCCACGCCGGGACCGCTCAAGAGACCCAGTACTTC.

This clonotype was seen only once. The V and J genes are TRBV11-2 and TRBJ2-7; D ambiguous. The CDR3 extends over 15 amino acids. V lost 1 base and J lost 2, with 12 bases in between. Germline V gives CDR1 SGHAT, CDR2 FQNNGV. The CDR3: CASSLGSRLAYEQYF. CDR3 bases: TGTGCCAGCAGCTTAGGATCCAGGCTAGCCTACGAGCAGTACTTC.

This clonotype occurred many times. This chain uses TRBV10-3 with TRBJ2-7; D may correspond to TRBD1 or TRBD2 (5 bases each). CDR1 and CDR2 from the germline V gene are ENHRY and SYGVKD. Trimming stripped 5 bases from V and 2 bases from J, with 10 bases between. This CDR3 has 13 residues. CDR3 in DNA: TGTGCCATCAGTTACTCGGGGCCCTACGAGCAGTACTTC. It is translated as CAISYSGPYEQYF.

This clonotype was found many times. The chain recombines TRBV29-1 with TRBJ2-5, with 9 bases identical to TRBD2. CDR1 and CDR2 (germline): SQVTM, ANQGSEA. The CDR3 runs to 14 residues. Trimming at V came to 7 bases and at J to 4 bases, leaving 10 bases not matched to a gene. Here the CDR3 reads CSGRGGYSTETQYF. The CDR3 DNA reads TGCAGCGGGCGGGGGGGCTACTCGACAGAGACCCAGTACTTC.

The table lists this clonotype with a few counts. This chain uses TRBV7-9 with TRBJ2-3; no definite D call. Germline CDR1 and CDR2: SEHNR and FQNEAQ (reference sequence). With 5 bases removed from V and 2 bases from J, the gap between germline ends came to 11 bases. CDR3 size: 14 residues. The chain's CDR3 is CASSGIAPTDTQYF. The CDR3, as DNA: TGTGCCAGCAGCGGGATAGCACCCACAGATACGCAGTATTTT.

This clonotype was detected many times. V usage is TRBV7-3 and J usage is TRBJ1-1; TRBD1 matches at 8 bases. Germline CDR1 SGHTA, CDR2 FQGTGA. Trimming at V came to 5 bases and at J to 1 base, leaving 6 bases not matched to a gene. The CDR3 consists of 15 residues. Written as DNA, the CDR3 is TGTGCCAGCAGCATCCAGGGGGCGGGGAACACTGAAGCTTTCTTT. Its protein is CASSIQGAGNTEAFF.

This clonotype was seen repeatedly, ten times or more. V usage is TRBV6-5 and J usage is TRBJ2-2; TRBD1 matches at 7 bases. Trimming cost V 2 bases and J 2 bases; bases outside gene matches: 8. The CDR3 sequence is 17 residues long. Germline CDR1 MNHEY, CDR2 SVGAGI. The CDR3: CASSYPYNRGNTGELFF. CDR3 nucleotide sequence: TGTGCCAGCAGTTACCCATACAACAGGGGTAACACCGGGGAGCTGTTTTTT.

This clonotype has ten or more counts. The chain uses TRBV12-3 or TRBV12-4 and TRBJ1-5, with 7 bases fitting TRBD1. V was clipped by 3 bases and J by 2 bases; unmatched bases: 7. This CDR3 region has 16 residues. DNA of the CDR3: TGTGCCAGCAGTTTGGGGACAGTTAATGGCAATCAGCCCCAGCATTTT. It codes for CASSLGTVNGNQPQHF.

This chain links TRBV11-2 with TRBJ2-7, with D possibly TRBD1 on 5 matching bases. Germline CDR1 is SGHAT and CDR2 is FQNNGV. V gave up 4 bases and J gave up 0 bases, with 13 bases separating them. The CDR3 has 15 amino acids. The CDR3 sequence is CASSYQIGASYEQYF. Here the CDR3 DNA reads TGTGCCAGCAGCTACCAAATAGGGGCCTCCTACGAGCAGTACTTC.